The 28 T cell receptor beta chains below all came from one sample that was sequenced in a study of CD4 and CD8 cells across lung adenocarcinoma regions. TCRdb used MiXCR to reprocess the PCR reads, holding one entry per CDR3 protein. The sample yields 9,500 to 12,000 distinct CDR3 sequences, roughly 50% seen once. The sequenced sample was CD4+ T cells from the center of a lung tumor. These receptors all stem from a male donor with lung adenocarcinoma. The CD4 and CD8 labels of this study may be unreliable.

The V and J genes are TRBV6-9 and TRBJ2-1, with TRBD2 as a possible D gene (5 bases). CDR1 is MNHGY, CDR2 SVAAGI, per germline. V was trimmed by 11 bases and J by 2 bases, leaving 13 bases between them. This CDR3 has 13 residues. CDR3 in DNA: TGTGCCGGAGAGGGCCTAACCTACAATGAGCAGTTCTTC. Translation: CAGEGLTYNEQFF.

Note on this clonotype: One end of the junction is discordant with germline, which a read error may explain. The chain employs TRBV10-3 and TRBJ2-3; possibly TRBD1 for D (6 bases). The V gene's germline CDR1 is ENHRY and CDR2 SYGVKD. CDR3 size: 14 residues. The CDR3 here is CAGKGDTGPDTQYF. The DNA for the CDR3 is TGTGCGGGGAAGGGGGACACTGGCCCAGATACGCAGTATTTC.

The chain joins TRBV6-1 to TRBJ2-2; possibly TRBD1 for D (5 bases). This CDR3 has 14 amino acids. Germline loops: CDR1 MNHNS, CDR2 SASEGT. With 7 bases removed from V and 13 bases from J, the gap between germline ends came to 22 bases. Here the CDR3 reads CASKVTRNTGALFF. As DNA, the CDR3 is TGTGCCAGCAAGGTCACGCGGAACACAGGTGCGCTGTTTTTT.

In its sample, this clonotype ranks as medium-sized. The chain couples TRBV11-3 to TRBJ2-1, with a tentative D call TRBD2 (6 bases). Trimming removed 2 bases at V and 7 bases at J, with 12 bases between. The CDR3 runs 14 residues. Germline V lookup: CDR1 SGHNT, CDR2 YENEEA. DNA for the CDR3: TGTGCCAGCAGCTTAACCCGGGAGTGGAATGAGCAGTTCTTC. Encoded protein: CASSLTREWNEQFF.

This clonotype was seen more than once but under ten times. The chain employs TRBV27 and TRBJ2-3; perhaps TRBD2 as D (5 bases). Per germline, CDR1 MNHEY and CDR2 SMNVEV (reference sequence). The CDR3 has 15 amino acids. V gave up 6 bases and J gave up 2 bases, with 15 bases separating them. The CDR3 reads CASRTGFQYTDTQYF. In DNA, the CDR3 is TGTGCCAGCAGGACGGGATTTCAATACACAGATACGCAGTATTTT.

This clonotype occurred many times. CDR3 sequence (DNA): TGTGCCAGCAGCTTAAGTCCCAATCACGAGCAGTACTTC. Protein sequence: CASSLSPNHEQYF. The chain joins TRBV11-3 to TRBJ2-7; D gene ambiguous. V lost 2 bases to trimming and J lost 5 bases, with 10 bases between them. Germline CDR1 and CDR2: SGHNT and YENEEA. The CDR3 runs 13 residues. Based on the CDR3 plus reference TRBV11-3 and TRBJ2-7, the full variable domain is EAGVVQSPRYKIIEKKQPVAFWCNPISGHNTLYWYLQNLGQGPELLIRYENEEAVDDSQLPKDRFSAERLKGVDSTLKIQPAELGDSAVYLCASSLSPNHEQYFGPGTRLTVT.

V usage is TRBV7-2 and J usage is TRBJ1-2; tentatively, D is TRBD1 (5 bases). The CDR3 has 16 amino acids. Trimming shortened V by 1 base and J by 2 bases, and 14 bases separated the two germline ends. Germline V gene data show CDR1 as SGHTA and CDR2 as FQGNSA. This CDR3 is CASSLGSVRDNYGYTF. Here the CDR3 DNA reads TGTGCCAGCAGCTTAGGGAGCGTTAGGGACAACTATGGCTACACCTTC.

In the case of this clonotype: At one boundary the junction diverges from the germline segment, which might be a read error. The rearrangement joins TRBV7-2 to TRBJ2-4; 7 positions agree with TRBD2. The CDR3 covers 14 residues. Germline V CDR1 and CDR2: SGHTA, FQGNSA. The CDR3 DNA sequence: TGTGCCAGCAGCGTAGCGGGTGGGTTAAACATTCAGTACTTC. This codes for CASSVAGGLNIQYF.

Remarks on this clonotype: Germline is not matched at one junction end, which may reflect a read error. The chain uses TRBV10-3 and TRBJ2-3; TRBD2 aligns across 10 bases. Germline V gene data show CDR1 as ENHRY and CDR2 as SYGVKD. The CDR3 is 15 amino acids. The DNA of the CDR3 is TGTGCCGGGGGTGAGAGTAGCGGGGGGCCAGAGACGCAGTATTTT. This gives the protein CAGGESSGGPETQYF.

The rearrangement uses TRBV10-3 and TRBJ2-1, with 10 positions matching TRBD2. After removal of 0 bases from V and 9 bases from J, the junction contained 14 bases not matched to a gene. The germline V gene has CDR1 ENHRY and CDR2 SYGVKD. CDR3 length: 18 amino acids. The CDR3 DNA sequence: TGTGCCATCAGTGAGTCGGAGGGACTAGCGAGGAAAGCGGGTGAGCAGTTCTTC. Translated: CAISESEGLARKAGEQFF.

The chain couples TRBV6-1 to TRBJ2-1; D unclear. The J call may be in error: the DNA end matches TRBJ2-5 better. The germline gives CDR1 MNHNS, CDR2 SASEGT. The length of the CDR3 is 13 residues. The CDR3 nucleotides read TGTGCCAGCAGTGGCAGTGACGAAGAGACCCAGTACTTC. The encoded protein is CASSGSDEETQYF.

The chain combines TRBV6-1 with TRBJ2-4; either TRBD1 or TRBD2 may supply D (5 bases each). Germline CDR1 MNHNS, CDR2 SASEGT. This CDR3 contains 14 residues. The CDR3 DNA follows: TGTGGCGGCACGGGGCAGAGTGCCAAAAACACGCAGTACTTC. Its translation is CGGTGQSAKNTQYF.

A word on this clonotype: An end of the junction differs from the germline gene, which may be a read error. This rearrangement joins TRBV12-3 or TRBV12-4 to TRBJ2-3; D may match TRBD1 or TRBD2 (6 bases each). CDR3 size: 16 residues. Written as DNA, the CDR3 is TGTGCCAGCAGGGTCATGGGGGGCGGGAACAAAGATACGCAGTATTTC. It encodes CASRVMGGGNKDTQYF.

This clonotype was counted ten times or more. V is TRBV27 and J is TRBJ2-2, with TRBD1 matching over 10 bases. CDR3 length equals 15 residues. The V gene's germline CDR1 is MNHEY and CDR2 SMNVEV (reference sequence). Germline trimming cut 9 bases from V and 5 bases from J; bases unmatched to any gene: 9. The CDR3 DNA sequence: TGTGCCAGTGCGACAGGGGGCGTGTATACCGGGGAGCTGTTTTTT. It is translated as CASATGGVYTGELFF.

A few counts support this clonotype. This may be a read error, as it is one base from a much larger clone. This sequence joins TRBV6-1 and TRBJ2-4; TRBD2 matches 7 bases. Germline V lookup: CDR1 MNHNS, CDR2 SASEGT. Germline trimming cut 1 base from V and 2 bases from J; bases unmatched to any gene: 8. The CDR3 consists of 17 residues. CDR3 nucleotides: TGTGCCAGCAGTGAAGGGGGGGGGGGGGGGTCCAAAAACATTCAGTACTTC. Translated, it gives CASSEGGGGGSKNIQYF.

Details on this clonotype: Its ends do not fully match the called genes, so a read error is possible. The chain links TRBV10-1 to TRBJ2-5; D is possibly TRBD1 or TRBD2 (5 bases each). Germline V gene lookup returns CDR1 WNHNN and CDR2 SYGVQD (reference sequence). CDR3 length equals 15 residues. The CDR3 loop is CARGDGRLDQETQYF. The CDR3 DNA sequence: TGCGCCAGGGGGGACGGGCGACTTGACCAAGAGACGCAGTATTTC.

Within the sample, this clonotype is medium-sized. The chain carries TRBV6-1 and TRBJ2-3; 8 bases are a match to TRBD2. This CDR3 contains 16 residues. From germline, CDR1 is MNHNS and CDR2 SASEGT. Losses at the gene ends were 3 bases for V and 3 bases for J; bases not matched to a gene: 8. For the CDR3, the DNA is TGTGCCAGCAGTGAGGGGACTAGTCCCAGAACAGATACGCAGTATTTT. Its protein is CASSEGTSPRTDTQYF.

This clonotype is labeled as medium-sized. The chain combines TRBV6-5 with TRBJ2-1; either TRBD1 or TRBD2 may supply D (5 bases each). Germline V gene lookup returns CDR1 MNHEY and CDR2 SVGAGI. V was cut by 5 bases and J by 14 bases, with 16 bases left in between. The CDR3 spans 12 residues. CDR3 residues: CASSPRDAQEFF. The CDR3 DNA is TGTGCCAGCAGTCCTCGGGACGCCCAGGAGTTCTTC.

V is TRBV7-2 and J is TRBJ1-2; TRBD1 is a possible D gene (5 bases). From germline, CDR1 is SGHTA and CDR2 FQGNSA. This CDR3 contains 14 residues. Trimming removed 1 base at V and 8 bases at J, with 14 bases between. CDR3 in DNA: TGTGCCAGCAGCTTAGAAGCTCGGACAAGGGGCTACACCTTC. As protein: CASSLEARTRGYTF.

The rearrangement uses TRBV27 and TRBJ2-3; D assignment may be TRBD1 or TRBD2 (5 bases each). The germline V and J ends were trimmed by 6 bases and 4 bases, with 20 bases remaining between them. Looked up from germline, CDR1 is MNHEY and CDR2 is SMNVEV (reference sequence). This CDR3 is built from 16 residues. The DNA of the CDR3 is TGTGCCAGCAGGGGGCTTGGGGGACGGGGCCCAGATACGCAGTATTTT. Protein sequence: CASRGLGGRGPDTQYF.

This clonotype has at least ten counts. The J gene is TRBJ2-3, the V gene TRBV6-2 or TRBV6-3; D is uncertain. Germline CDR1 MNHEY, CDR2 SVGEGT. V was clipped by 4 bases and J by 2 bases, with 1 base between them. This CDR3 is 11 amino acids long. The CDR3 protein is CASSSTDTQYF. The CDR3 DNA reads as TGTGCCAGCAGTTCCACAGATACGCAGTATTTT.

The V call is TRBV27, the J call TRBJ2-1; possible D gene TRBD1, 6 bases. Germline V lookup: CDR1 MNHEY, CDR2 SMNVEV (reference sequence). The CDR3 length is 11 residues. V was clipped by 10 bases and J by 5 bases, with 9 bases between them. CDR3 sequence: CAIGQNNEQFF. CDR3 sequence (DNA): TGTGCCATCGGACAGAACAATGAGCAGTTCTTC.

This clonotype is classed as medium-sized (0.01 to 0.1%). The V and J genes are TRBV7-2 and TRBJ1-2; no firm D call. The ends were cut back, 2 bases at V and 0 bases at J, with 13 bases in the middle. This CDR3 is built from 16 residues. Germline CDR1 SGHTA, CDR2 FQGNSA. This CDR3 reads CASSLKADGANYGYTF. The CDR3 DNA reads TGTGCCAGCAGCTTAAAGGCAGACGGAGCTAACTATGGCTACACCTTC.

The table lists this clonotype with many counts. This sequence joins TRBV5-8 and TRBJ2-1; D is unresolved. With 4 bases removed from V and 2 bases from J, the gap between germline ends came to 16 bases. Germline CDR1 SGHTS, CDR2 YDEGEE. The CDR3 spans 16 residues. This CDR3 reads CASSQLTTVTYNEQFF. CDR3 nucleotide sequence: TGTGCCAGCAGCCAGCTTACGACGGTTACCTACAATGAGCAGTTCTTC.

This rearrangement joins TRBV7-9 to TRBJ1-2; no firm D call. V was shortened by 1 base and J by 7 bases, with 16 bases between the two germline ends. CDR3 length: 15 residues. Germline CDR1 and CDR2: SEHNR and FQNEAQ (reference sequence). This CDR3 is CASSLGHSGVRGYTF. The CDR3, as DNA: TGTGCCAGCAGCTTAGGACATTCCGGGGTGCGTGGCTACACCTTC.

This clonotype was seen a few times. The DNA for the CDR3 is TGCAGTGCTAGAGATATACAGTACACTATGAACACTGAAGCTTTCTTT. This sequence encodes CSARDIQYTMNTEAFF. This chain joins TRBV20-1 and TRBJ1-1; D is unresolved. Between the trimmed V and J ends, which lost 0 bases and 0 bases, there was a span of 14 bases. This CDR3 region has 16 residues. CDR1 is DFQATT and CDR2 is SNEGSKA in the germline V gene (reference sequence).

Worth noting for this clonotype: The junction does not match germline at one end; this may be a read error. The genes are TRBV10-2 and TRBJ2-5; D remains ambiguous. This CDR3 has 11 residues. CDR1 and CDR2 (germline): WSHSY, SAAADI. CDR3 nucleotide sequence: TGCGGCAGCAGTGACACAGAGACCCAGTACTTC. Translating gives CGSSDTETQYF.

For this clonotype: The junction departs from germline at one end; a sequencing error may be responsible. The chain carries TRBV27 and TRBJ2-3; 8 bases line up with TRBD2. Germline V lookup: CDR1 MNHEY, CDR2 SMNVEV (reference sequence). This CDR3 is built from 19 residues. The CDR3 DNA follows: TGTGCCAGCAGAGCCACGGGGGTAGCGGGGCAGTGTGCCACAAATACGCAGTATTTC. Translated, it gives CASRATGVAGQCATNTQYF.